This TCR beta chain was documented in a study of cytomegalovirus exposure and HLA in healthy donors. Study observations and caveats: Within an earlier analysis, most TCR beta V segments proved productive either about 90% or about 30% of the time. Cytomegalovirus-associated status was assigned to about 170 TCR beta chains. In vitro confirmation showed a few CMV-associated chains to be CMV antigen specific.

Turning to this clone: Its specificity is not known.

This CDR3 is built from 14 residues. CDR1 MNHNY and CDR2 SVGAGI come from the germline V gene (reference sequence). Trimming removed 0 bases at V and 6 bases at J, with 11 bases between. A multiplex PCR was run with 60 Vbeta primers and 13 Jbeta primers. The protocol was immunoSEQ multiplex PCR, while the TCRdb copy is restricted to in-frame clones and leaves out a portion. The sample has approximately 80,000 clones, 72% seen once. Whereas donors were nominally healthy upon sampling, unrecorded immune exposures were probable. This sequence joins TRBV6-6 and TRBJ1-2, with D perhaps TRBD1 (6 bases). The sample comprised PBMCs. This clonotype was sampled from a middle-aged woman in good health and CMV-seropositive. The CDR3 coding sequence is TGTGCCAGCAGTTACTCCGGACAGACGAATGGCTACACCTTC. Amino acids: CASSYSGQTNGYTF.